Listed below are T cell receptor beta chains from one sample, sequenced in a study of blood T cell repertoires in COVID-19. Using immunoSEQ multiplex PCR, the repertoire was profiled, and TCRdb retains in-frame clones only, with some absent. Of roughly 240,000 clones listed, about 84% are singletons. The specimen sequenced was peripheral blood. Every receptor here comes from a woman of 80 years or more with COVID-19, enrolled during active disease. Both conserved end residues are part of each CDR3. Each record gives: CDR3 protein, CDR3 DNA, V gene, D gene, J gene, clone size. The D gene is left open where the match is weak. The listing skips clone size in some rows; elsewhere it reads once, few, many or a size class.

CASVGRERGNTIYF	TGTGCCAGCGTCGGTAGGGAGAGAGGAAACACCATATATTTT	TRBV3-1/TRBV3-2	.	TRBJ1-3	.
CASSLQGAQNTEAFF	TGTGCCAGCAGTCTACAGGGGGCCCAAAACACTGAAGCTTTCTTT	TRBV6-5	TRBD1	TRBJ1-1	.
CASSLRDNAGELFF	TGTGCCAGCTCCCTCCGGGACAACGCCGGGGAGCTGTTTTTT	TRBV18	.	TRBJ2-2	few
CASSLDGRLVGGTEAFF	TGTGCCAGCAGCTTGGACGGACGGCTGGTCGGGGGGACTGAAGCTTTCTTT	TRBV5-5	.	TRBJ1-1	.
CASSQERGTGETQYF	TGTGCCAGCAGCCAAGAAAGAGGGACAGGGGAAACGCAGTATTTT	TRBV14	TRBD1	TRBJ2-3	.
CASTREAALNYGYTF	TGTGCCAGTACCCGTGAGGCAGCGCTTAACTATGGCTACACCTTC	TRBV19	.	TRBJ1-2	.
CASRQAGTGGYGYTF	TGTGCCAGCAGACAAGCCGGGACAGGGGGCTATGGCTACACCTTC	TRBV9	TRBD1	TRBJ1-2	.
CASSLSPQGIYGYTF	TGTGCCAGCAGTTTATCCCCTCAGGGGATCTATGGCTACACCTTC	TRBV27	.	TRBJ1-2	few
CASSLPRERITEAFF	TGTGCCAGCAGTCTGCCACGGGAACGGATCACTGAAGCTTTCTTT	TRBV28	.	TRBJ1-1	.
CASRTRGSGNTIYF	TGTGCCAGCAGAACGCGTGGCTCTGGAAACACCATATATTTT	TRBV6-6	.	TRBJ1-3	.
CASSQQGRRTEAFF	TGTGCCAGCAGCCAACAGGGAAGGCGGACTGAAGCTTTCTTT	TRBV3-1/TRBV3-2	.	TRBJ1-1	.
CASSLVGHNEQFF	TGTGCCAGCAGCTTAGTGGGCCACAATGAGCAGTTCTTC	TRBV7-2	.	TRBJ2-1	.
CATGPQSHTDTQYF	TGTGCCACCGGGCCCCAGTCCCACACAGATACGCAGTATTTT	TRBV24-1	.	TRBJ2-3	.
CAAGSGGWEAEAFF	TGTGCCGCCGGCTCGGGGGGCTGGGAGGCTGAAGCTTTCTTT	TRBV19	.	TRBJ1-1	.
CASSPTTGVVNYGYTF	TGCGCCAGCAGCCCAACGACAGGGGTGGTTAACTATGGCTACACCTTC	TRBV5-1	TRBD1	TRBJ1-2	.
CASISSSTNEKLFF	TGTGCCAGTATCTCGTCGTCGACTAATGAAAAACTGTTTTTT	TRBV19	.	TRBJ1-4	.
CASSYLGTALLVGYTF	TGTGCCAGTAGCTACCTCGGGACAGCCCTCCTTGTTGGCTACACCTTC	TRBV19	TRBD1	TRBJ1-2	once
CASSPSGVDTGELFF	TGTGCCAGCTCACCATCAGGGGTGGACACCGGGGAGCTGTTTTTT	TRBV18	.	TRBJ2-2	.
CASRQGANNSPLHF	TGTGCCAGTAGACAGGGGGCAAATAATTCACCCCTCCACTTT	TRBV19	TRBD1	TRBJ1-6	few
CASSLVSSYNSPLHF	TGCGCCAGCAGCTTGGTGAGCTCCTATAATTCACCCCTCCACTTT	TRBV5-1	.	TRBJ1-6	.
CASSYEAGLNAGELFF	TGTGCCAGCAGCTACGAAGCGGGGCTCAACGCCGGGGAGCTGTTTTTT	TRBV5-6	TRBD2	TRBJ2-2	.
CARSMGPARRSGGTDTQYF	TGTGCCAGAAGTATGGGACCGGCCAGGCGGAGCGGGGGCACAGATACGCAGTATTTT	TRBV5-3	TRBD2	TRBJ2-3	.
CASTGLNYGYTF	TGTGCCAGCACAGGGCTTAACTATGGCTACACCTTC	TRBV2	.	TRBJ1-2	.
CASSTTTRGNEQYF	TGTGCCAGCTCAACGACCACAAGGGGAAACGAGCAGTACTTC	TRBV18	.	TRBJ2-7	.
CSVDSGGRGYTF	TGCAGCGTTGATTCCGGGGGAAGAGGCTACACCTTC	TRBV29-1	.	TRBJ1-2	.
CATRLLQETQYF	TGCGCCACCCGACTCCTACAAGAGACCCAGTACTTC	TRBV10-2	.	TRBJ2-5	once
CASTKEGLAGGVSYTQYF	TGCGCCAGCACCAAGGAGGGGCTAGCGGGGGGAGTTTCTTATACGCAGTATTTT	TRBV5-1	TRBD2	TRBJ2-3	.
CASSRGLQETQYF	TGTGCCAGCAGCCGGGGGCTGCAAGAGACCCAGTACTTC	TRBV7-8	.	TRBJ2-5	.
CASSGTDGGEKLFF	TGCGCCAGCAGTGGAACGGACGGGGGTGAAAAACTGTTTTTT	TRBV5-1	.	TRBJ1-4	.
CASSRGQGPASSGNTIYF	TGTGCCAGCAGTCGGGGACAGGGTCCCGCTAGCTCTGGAAACACCATATATTTT	TRBV25-1	TRBD1	TRBJ1-3	.
CAWSGAGGNYQPQHF	TGTGCCTGGAGTGGGGCAGGGGGCAATTATCAGCCCCAGCATTTT	TRBV30	TRBD1	TRBJ1-5	many
CASSQGDLSNQPQHF	TGTGCCAGCAGCCAAGGAGATCTTAGCAATCAGCCCCAGCATTTT	TRBV3-1/TRBV3-2	.	TRBJ1-5	.
CASSLDRGEKLFF	TGTGCCAGCAGTTTAGATCGGGGTGAAAAACTGTTTTTT	TRBV12-3/TRBV12-4	.	TRBJ1-4	.
CASSPGLADVGTQYF	TGTGCCAGCTCACCAGGGCTAGCGGATGTTGGTACGCAGTATTTT	TRBV18	TRBD2	TRBJ2-3	.
CASRRTGPMNTEAFF	TGTGCCAGCAGAAGGACAGGGCCCATGAACACTGAAGCTTTCTTT	TRBV28	TRBD1	TRBJ1-1	.
CANGGVRNYNEQFF	TGTGCCAACGGGGGAGTACGAAACTACAATGAGCAGTTCTTC	TRBV2	.	TRBJ2-1	.
CASSLNSGASEWETQYF	TGTGCCAGCAGCCTAAATAGCGGGGCCTCAGAGTGGGAGACCCAGTACTTC	TRBV7-8	TRBD2	TRBJ2-5	.
CASSGGDGGNTIYF	TGCGCCAGCAGCGGAGGGGACGGTGGAAACACCATATATTTT	TRBV5-1	.	TRBJ1-3	.
CASGSGTQYF	TGTGCCAGCGGCTCCGGTACGCAGTATTTT	TRBV5-4	.	TRBJ2-3	.
CASGTGRMNTEAFF	TGTGCCAGCGGGACAGGTCGAATGAACACTGAAGCTTTCTTT	TRBV6-5	TRBD1	TRBJ1-1	few
CASSERTGSLETQYF	TGTGCCAGCAGTGAACGGACAGGGTCGTTGGAGACCCAGTACTTC	TRBV6-1	TRBD1	TRBJ2-5	.
CASSRTGGAFGYTF	TGTGCCAGCAGTCGAACAGGGGGCGCGTTTGGCTACACCTTC	TRBV28	TRBD1	TRBJ1-2	.
CASSKGLAEVYNEQFF	TGTGCCAGCAGCAAGGGACTAGCGGAGGTCTACAATGAGCAGTTCTTC	TRBV5-4	TRBD2	TRBJ2-1	.
CAWSVSRAGGRVQETQYF	TGTGCCTGGAGTGTATCAAGAGCGGGGGGCCGCGTCCAAGAGACCCAGTACTTC	TRBV30	TRBD2	TRBJ2-5	.
CASSEGRGGLGEAFF	TGTGCCAGCAGCGAAGGGAGGGGCGGGCTGGGTGAAGCTTTCTTT	TRBV7-6	.	TRBJ1-1	few
CASSLGGGNTIYF	TGTGCCAGCAGTTTAGGGGGAGGGAACACCATATATTTT	TRBV28	.	TRBJ1-3	.
CASEEGQGQETQYF	TGTGCCAGCGAAGAAGGACAGGGGCAAGAGACCCAGTACTTC	TRBV2	TRBD1	TRBJ2-5	.
CASRETGGTGELFF	TGTGCCAGCAGGGAGACAGGGGGCACCGGGGAGCTGTTTTTT	TRBV2	TRBD1	TRBJ2-2	few
CASRPQGTGNTIYF	TGTGCCAGCCGACCTCAGGGAACTGGAAACACCATATATTTT	TRBV3-1/TRBV3-2	.	TRBJ1-3	.
CASSTSTRGPNYGYTF	TGTGCCAGTAGTACTTCTACTCGCGGCCCTAACTATGGCTACACCTTC	TRBV19	.	TRBJ1-2	.
CASSLSGAAQPQHF	TGTGCCAGCAGTTTATCGGGAGCGGCCCAGCCCCAGCATTTT	TRBV27	.	TRBJ1-5	.
CASSVGTGHHNSPLHF	TGTGCCAGCAGCGTCGGGACAGGTCACCATAATTCACCCCTCCACTTT	TRBV5-6	TRBD1	TRBJ1-6	.
CASSIELAGGVETQYF	TGTGCCAGTAGTATAGAGCTAGCGGGGGGTGTGGAGACCCAGTACTTC	TRBV19	TRBD2	TRBJ2-5	.
CASSQAAIGGAEAFF	TGTGCCAGCAGCCAAGCCGCGATCGGAGGGGCTGAAGCTTTCTTT	TRBV3-1/TRBV3-2	.	TRBJ1-1	.
CASSLGGAPIYEQYF	TGTGCCAGCAGTTTAGGAGGGGCACCTATTTACGAGCAGTACTTC	TRBV28	.	TRBJ2-7	.